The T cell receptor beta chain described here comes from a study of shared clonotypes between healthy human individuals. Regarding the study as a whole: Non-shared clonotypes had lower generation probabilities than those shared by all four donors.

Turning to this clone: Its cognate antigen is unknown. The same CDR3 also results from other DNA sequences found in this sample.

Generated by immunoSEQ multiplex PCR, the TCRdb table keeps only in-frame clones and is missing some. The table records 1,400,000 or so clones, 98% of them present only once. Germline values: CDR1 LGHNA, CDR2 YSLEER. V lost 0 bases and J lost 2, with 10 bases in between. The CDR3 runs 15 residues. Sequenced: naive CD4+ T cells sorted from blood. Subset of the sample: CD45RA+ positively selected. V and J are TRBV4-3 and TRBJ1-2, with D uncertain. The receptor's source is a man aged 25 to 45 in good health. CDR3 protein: CASSQESRGNYGYTF. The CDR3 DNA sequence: TGCGCCAGCAGCCAAGAAAGCCGGGGAAACTATGGCTACACCTTC.